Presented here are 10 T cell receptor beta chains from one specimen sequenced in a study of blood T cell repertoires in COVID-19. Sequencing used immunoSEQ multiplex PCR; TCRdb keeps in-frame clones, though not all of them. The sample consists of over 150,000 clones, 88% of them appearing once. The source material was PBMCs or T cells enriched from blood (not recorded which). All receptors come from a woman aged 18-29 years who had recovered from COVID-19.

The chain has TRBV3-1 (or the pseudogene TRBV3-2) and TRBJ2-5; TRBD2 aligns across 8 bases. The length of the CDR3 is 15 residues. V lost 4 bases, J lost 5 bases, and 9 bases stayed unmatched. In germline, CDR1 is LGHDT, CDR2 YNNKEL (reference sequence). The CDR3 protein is CASSPEAGESETQYF. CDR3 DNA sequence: TGTGCCAGCAGCCCGGAAGCGGGGGAGAGCGAGACCCAGTACTTC.

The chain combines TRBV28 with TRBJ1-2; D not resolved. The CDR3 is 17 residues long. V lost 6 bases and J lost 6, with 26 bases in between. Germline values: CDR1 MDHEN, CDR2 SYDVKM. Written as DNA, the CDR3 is TGTGCCAGCAGACCCTCAGGTGGACGGACTGGAACTAATGGCTACACCTTC. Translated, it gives CASRPSGGRTGTNGYTF.

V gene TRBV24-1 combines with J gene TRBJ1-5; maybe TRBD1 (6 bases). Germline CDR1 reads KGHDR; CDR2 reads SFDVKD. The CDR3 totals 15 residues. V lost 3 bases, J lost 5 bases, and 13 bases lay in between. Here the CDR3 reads CATSDNRDIDQPQHF. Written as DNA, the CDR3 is TGTGCCACCAGTGATAACCGGGACATAGATCAGCCCCAGCATTTT.

CDR3 in amino acids: CARRDSSEQYF. CDR3 nucleotides: TGTGCCAGAAGGGACAGCTCCGAGCAGTACTTC. The V gene is TRBV2, the J gene TRBJ2-7, with 7 positions matching TRBD1. This CDR3 comprises 11 residues. The V gene end was trimmed by 9 bases and the J gene end by 6 bases; junction bases not matched to a gene: 5. Germline CDR1 SNHLY, CDR2 FYNNEI. The full variable domain, completed using reference TRBV2 and TRBJ2-7, is EPEVTQTPSHQVTQMGQEVILRCVPISNHLYFYWYRQILGQKVEFLVSFYNNEISEKSEIFDDQFSVERPDGSNFTLKIRSTKLEDSAMYFCARRDSSEQYFGPGTRLTVT.

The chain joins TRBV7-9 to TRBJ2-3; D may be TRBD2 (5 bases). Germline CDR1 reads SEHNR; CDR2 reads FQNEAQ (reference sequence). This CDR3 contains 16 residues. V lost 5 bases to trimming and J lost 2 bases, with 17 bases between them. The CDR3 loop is CASSPGELTVTDTQYF. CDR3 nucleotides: TGTGCCAGCAGCCCTGGGGAGCTCACGGTCACAGATACGCAGTATTTT.

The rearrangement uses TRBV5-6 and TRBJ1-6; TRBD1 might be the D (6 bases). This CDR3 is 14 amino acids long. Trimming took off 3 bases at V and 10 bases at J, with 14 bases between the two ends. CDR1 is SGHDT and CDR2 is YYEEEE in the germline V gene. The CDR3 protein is CASSSGHLESPLHF. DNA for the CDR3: TGTGCCAGCAGCTCGGGACATTTGGAATCACCCCTCCACTTT.

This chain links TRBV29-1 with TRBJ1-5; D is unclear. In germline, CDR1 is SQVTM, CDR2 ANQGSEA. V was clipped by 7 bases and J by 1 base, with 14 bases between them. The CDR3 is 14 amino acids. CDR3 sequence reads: CSAAEGTSNQPQHF. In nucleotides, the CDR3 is TGCAGCGCGGCAGAGGGTACGAGCAATCAGCCCCAGCATTTT.

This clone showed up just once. CDR3 amino acids: CASSLSRLRGTDTQYF. In nucleotides, the CDR3 is TGTGCCAGCAGCTTATCAAGGCTACGGGGCACAGATACGCAGTATTTT. V usage is TRBV7-6 and J usage is TRBJ2-3; no reliable D call. The ends were cut back, 2 bases at V and 1 base at J, with 13 bases in the middle. In germline, CDR1 is SGHVS, CDR2 FNYEAQ. The CDR3 extends over 16 amino acids.

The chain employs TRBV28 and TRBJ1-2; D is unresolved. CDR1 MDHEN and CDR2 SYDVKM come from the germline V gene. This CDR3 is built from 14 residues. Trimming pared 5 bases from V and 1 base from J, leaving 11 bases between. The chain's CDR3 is CASSVDNLNYGYTF. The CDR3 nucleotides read TGTGCCAGCAGTGTCGACAATCTTAACTATGGCTACACCTTC.

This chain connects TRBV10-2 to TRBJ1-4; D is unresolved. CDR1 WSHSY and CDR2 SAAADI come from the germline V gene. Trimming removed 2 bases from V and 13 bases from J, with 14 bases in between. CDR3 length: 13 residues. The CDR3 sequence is CASSEEEYGRLFF. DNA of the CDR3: TGCGCCAGCAGTGAGGAGGAATACGGTCGACTGTTTTTT.